This T cell receptor (beta chain) was profiled in a study of T-cell reconstitution after alpha-beta-depleted transplantation in children. Study-wide results and caveats: T-cell numbers and diversity, one year after transplant, stemmed largely from T cells that were newly produced. Several hundred expanded graft clones reportedly gave rise to the alpha-beta T cells present about two months after transplant. After transplant, high TCRbeta diversity at day 60 in some patients arose from surviving recipient T cells and thymic progenitors.

This clonotype was seen a handful of times. Its antigen is not known. Unique molecular identifiers were used to barcode this TCRbeta library. MiXCR, run by TCRdb on the PCR reads, gives a single entry per CDR3 protein. The table shows more than 200,000 distinct CDR3 sequences, with more than 20% occurring only once. The sequencing here drew on PBMCs, taken before TCRalphabeta/CD19-depleted stem cell transplant. The TCR sequence derives from a girl aged 2 to 10 with Fanconi anemia, due to receive a stem cell transplant.

CDR3 bases: TGTGCCAGCAGCCCCCGGCTCCTTTCCTACGAGCAGTACTTC. It yields the protein CASSPRLLSYEQYF. This chain connects TRBV4-2 to TRBJ2-7; D not certain. The CDR3 loop spans 14 amino acids. Germline CDR1 is LGHNA and CDR2 is YNFKEQ. V lost 4 bases and J 1 base, leaving 11 bases between the germline ends.